This T cell receptor beta chain derives from a study of cytomegalovirus exposure and HLA in healthy donors (dated by TCRdb to the late 2010s). General notes on the study: According to an earlier analysis of 550 to 750 of the donors, some 180 million T cells yielded 90 million to 130 million unique TCR beta sequences and about 280 Gb of sequence data. The study aimed to test whether signatures of past pathogen exposure could be identified by cataloging public T cell receptors. In a later analysis, previously published TCR beta repertoires from 666 donors were re-analyzed and high-resolution HLA genotyping was added so that TCR occurrence patterns could be studied. The study used immunosequencing to profile the T cell repertoires of 666 subjects and linked those repertoires to cytomegalovirus serostatus. Around 320 gigabases of sequencing data and 80 million or so unique TCR sequences were included in an early release covering under 650 HLA-typed donors. A later genetic analysis used genome-wide SNP genotypes for about 60% of the roughly 700 donors, treating that subset as a discovery cohort. HLA typing covered class I and class II loci at four-digit resolution. The later analysis used no new phenotypic data to find candidate immune exposures, relying instead on TCR beta sequences and their occurrence across donors. To decide whether each TCR beta V gene segment behaved as functional or pseudogenic, an earlier analysis of nearly 600 of the donors relied on high-throughput TCR beta sequencing. Typing coverage varied by locus: roughly 620-640 donors for A, B, C, DRB1 and DQB1; approximately 560 for DQA1; more than 600 for DPA1; approximately 470 for DPB1. Five DR-DQ haplotypes were treated as single units for association and clustering because of strong linkage in the cohort. To predict cytomegalovirus infection status, the study brought together high-throughput TCR immunosequencing, statistical association of individual TCRs with disease status, and machine learning. Of the 300 to 500 genotyped donors, 81% were placed in the genetic ancestry cluster associated with self-reported Caucasian donors. A separate validation cohort of approximately 120 different subjects was used in addition to the 666-subject first cohort. All discovery cohort repertoires had been generated using a single sequencing platform. Alongside the repertoire data, information on donor age, sex, ethnicity and CMV serostatus was compiled. Across some 400 genotyped donors of the cohort, an average of about 240,000 unique TCR beta nucleotide sequences per donor were sequenced, and around 19% of those sequences were non-productive.

Broad study findings and their caveats: Some IMGT-functional V segments, including TRBV6-2 and TRBV6-3, could not be told apart with the 87-base-pair reads, so those segments were excluded. Roughly uniform sequencing depth across donors was assumed in presence/absence analyses, although this assumption may not hold. It was suggested by the authors that the approach could potentially be generalized to other disease states and immunological phenotypes. A further reported finding was that TCR beta sequences accurately predicted the HLA-A and HLA-B alleles for most subjects in the first cohort. A few of the identified cytomegalovirus-associated TCR beta chains were confirmed in vitro to be specific for cytomegalovirus antigens. Correlated functional status among segregating V segments might be attributable to linkage disequilibrium, but an unknown experimental factor could not be ruled out. An association between a missense DCLRE1C variant and V-gene and J-gene trimming of TCR beta chains was found in a later genetic analysis and replicated in an independent cohort. Because counts were too low, 15 to 20 rarely observed V segments, including chromosome 9 orphons, were excluded from the earlier analysis of 587 of the donors. The cohort was sequenced for TCR beta chains only, and without alpha or paired-chain data the features that could be detected were limited. In both the original and validation cohorts, the classifier was reported to diagnose cytomegalovirus status with high specificity and sensitivity. HLA typing was unavailable for some donors at each locus, so association tests used only the typed subset. Immune exposure information for the cohort was limited to CMV serostatus. A cluster of highly shared sequence variants was judged likely to be a technical artifact of the sequencing pipeline. Assigning TCR associations to individual alleles was difficult when HLA alleles, especially DR and DQ, strongly co-occurred. According to a later analysis, most CMV-associated TCR beta chains appeared to be HLA-restricted, and the HLA associations seemed to be driven largely by CMV exposure. Several of the top co-occurrence clusters appeared to be linked to parvovirus B19, influenza, CMV and Epstein-Barr virus, according to a later analysis. Broadly in line with IMGT annotations, most TCR beta V segments showed up in productive rearrangements about 87% or about 30% of the time in an earlier analysis of under 700 of the donors. Across donors, most TCR sequences were observed very rarely, whereas some public TCRs were present in many individuals. In a later analysis, TCR association rates were found to vary across HLA loci, with the most associated TCRs seen for DRB1 alleles and the fewest for HLA-C alleles. A later analysis found that HLA-associated TCR beta chains were more clonally expanded and had lower generation probabilities than equally common non-associated chains. According to a later genetic analysis, donors in an Asian-associated ancestry cluster had fewer N-insertions in productive TCRs than the approximately 700-donor mean. Specific HLA alleles were associated with 16,951 TCR beta sequences at a false discovery rate of 0.05 in a later analysis. The study listed 150 to 200 TCR beta chains as associated with cytomegalovirus.

This clone was counted a single time. Its binding antigen is unknown. Base qualities are missing; no much larger clone stands one base away. The cohort consisted of 650 to 700 healthy bone marrow donors. Cohort members were all nominally healthy when sampled, although unrecorded immune exposures were likely present. The donor was CMV seropositive and belonged to the group of a few hundred seropositive cohort members. A peripheral blood sample was provided by each donor, and peripheral blood mononuclear cells were used for TCR beta sequencing. Genomic DNA was extracted from the blood cell samples with the Qiagen DNeasy Blood Extraction Kit. The germline V gene supplies CDR1 SGHDT and CDR2 YYEEEE. The CDR3 runs 12 residues from the cysteine to the phenylalanine. CDR3 DNA only is kept here, 36 bases in frame from base 1. V and J are truncated by 5 bases and 10 bases respectively, leaving an intervening sequence of 15 bases.

The method was the immunoSEQ multiplex PCR assay. For the multiplex PCR, a mixture combining 60 forward primers for TCR Vbeta segments and 13 reverse primers for TCR Jbeta segments was used. A multiplex PCR assay on genomic DNA amplified the CDR3 region of rearranged TCR beta genes. The amplified TCR beta libraries were sequenced on the Illumina HiSeq System as 87-base-pair reads. In the authors' own workflow: In a later analysis, some 80 million unique TCR beta chains were counted across the 666 repertoires, and approximately 11 million of these chains were shared by at least two donors. Raw reads were error-corrected and collapsed into unique sequences with a nearest-neighbor algorithm that merged closely related sequences to remove PCR and sequencing errors. V, D and J gene segments were assigned by aligning CDR3 sequences to IMGT reference sequences. For a sequence to be retained, a match of at least six nucleotides to both a V gene segment and a J gene segment was required. Rearrangements were classified as productive when the CDR3 lacked stop codons and remained in frame with V and J, and all other rearrangements were classified as non-productive. CDR3 was defined according to IMGT convention as the region running from the second conserved V-encoded cysteine to the conserved J-encoded phenylalanine. In an earlier analysis of approximately 590 of the donors, sequences lacking an unambiguous match to a single V gene segment were excluded. An earlier analysis of 550 to 650 of the donors classified V segments as functional when productive rearrangements were above 56.7% and as segregating when the standard deviation between donors was above 5%. To diagnose cytomegalovirus status from the catalog of TCR beta chain sequences, a statistical classification framework was built. In a later analysis, V and J genes were assigned by comparing TCR nucleotide sequences against IMGT/GENE-DB human TR gene sequences. The TCRdist pipeline was used in a later analysis to assign CDR3 sequences and most-parsimonious VDJ recombination scenarios. In a later analysis, each TCR beta chain was defined by its CDR3 amino acid sequence together with its V-gene family, and reads lacking a unique V-gene family were excluded. To address suspected cross-contamination and a sequencing artifact, a later analysis removed 550 to 750 highly shared, low-generation-probability nucleotide sequences. In a later analysis, a clonal expansion index was calculated for each public chain from normalized within-repertoire ranks of inferred template counts. In a later analysis, generation probabilities were computed with a VDJ recombination model fitted to out-of-frame rearrangements, and the resulting probabilities were checked against IGoR. In a later analysis, hypergeometric tests were used to score TCR-TCR, TCR-HLA and TCR-CMV co-occurrence, with a repertoire-size bias correction applied to TCR pairs. False discovery rates were estimated in a later analysis by permuting HLA or CMV assignments 20 times. In a later analysis, co-occurring TCRs were grouped with DBSCAN, and TCRdist sequence similarity was added when clustering was performed within HLA-allele-positive subsets. Co-occurrence clustering excluded repertoires with fewer than 30,000 or more than 120,000 public chains, plus five with anomalous nucleotide sharing. This is the immuneACCESS table as TCRdb keeps it, with only in-frame sequences that have V and J called. A part of the clones is gone; compared with another copy, unresolved V genes explain less than half, and the rest is unexplained. That table supplies the V and J calls and clone size; D and trimming were determined from the DNA. The sample yields approximately 110,000 clones; approximately 70% were counted once. The top ten hold approximately 4.8% of the sample.

The sequence came from a man aged 55-75 years in good health and CMV-seropositive. The source material was PBMCs. The rearrangement joined TRBV5-6 to TRBJ1-1, and perhaps TRBD1 as D gene, on 5 matching bases. DNA sequence: TGTGCCAGCAGTTTCGAAGGGGCAGGAGCTTTCTTT. This sequence encodes CASSFEGAGAFF.